The entry below describes one T cell receptor (beta chain). Its matching antigen is unknown. Deep level was the assay's run setting. Sequencing was performed on unsorted PBMC DNA using ten immunoSEQ deep assay plates. Some clones are missing from TCRdb's copy, which holds only in-frame ones; the method was immunoSEQ multiplex PCR. The sample holds about 480,000 clones, over 60% seen once. Trimming pared 4 bases from V and 3 bases from J, leaving 19 bases between. Germline CDR1 is SGHNT and CDR2 is YYREEE (reference sequence). The CDR3 runs to 16 residues. These data originate in a study of shared clonotypes between healthy human individuals. Notes on the study in general: Only blood samples were collected, and tissue repertoires likely differ. Few donors restricted represented genetic and exposure-history diversity.

The sequencing input was PBMCs. The chain recombines TRBV5-4 with TRBJ2-5; D not certain. The sequence derives from a woman aged 40 to 50 in good health. Some clones in this sample may be carry-over from other donors' samples. CDR3 DNA sequence: TGTGCCAGCAGCACTGAGGCGACCCACTTAGAAGAGACCCAGTACTTC. It yields the protein CASSTEATHLEETQYF.